A single sample is the source of the 11 T cell receptor beta chains below, sequenced in a study of persistence of HIV-infected CD4 T cells. Stimulation used about 10 ug/mL lysate from CMV-infected fibroblasts. Sorted nonresponding memory CD4+ T cells were CD40L-negative, CD69-negative, CD45RO-high. Antigen specificity for these receptors is unknown. This was the immunoSEQ version 4 assay in survey mode. Repertoires were generated with immunoSEQ multiplex PCR, while TCRdb's copy carries only in-frame clones and drops some. Among about 30,000 clones listed, roughly four fifths were seen once. The input for sequencing was CD4+ T cells sorted from PBMCs after approximately 20-hour stimulation, taken from a patient who received antiretroviral therapy. All receptors come from an adult man with HIV who was CMV-seropositive.

The chain has TRBV6-6 and TRBJ2-3; TRBD2 aligns across 13 bases. With 5 bases clipped from V and 4 bases from J, the junction kept 12 bases outside the gene matches. This CDR3 comprises 18 residues. Germline loops: CDR1 MNHNY, CDR2 SVGAGI (reference sequence). CDR3 in DNA: TGTGCCAGCAGTCCCAACCCTCGGACTAGCGGGGGCCCAGATACGCAGTATTTT. Its translation is CASSPNPRTSGGPDTQYF.

The rearrangement uses TRBV10-3 and TRBJ2-1; 7 bases agree with TRBD2. This CDR3 has 14 amino acids. Germline trimming cut 9 bases from V and 9 bases from J; bases unmatched to any gene: 14. Germline CDR1 is ENHRY and CDR2 is SYGVKD. CDR3 in DNA: TGTGCCATTGGGCCATCTAGCGGAGACCCTGAGCAGTTCTTC. Translated, it gives CAIGPSSGDPEQFF.

CDR3 sequence reads: CASRVTGTGIRLVWTEAFF. The CDR3 coding sequence is TGTGCCAGCAGAGTCACAGGGACAGGGATTAGGTTGGTATGGACTGAAGCTTTCTTT. The rearrangement joins TRBV27 to TRBJ1-1, with 9 bases identical to TRBD1. Germline V gene sequence: CDR1 MNHEY, CDR2 SMNVEV (reference sequence). This CDR3 has 19 residues. After removal of 6 bases from V and 5 bases from J, the junction contained 22 bases not matched to a gene.

The chain combines TRBV27 with TRBJ2-1, with D perhaps TRBD1 or TRBD2 (5 bases each). V gave up 5 bases and J gave up 9 bases, with 20 bases separating them. CDR1 and CDR2 (germline): MNHEY, SMNVEV (reference sequence). The CDR3 is made up of 15 amino acids. Here the CDR3 reads CASSPGALGSGEQFF. CDR3 sequence (DNA): TGTGCCAGCAGTCCCGGGGCGCTTGGGTCGGGTGAGCAGTTCTTC.

The chain has TRBV7-2 and TRBJ1-2, with D possibly TRBD1 on 5 matching bases. The CDR3 length is 16 residues. With 8 bases removed from V and 1 base from J, the gap between germline ends came to 20 bases. Germline V gene data show CDR1 as SGHTA and CDR2 as FQGNSA. In nucleotides, the CDR3 is TGTGCCAGCGGAGCCTATTCTTTGACAGATAACTATGGCTACACCTTC. It codes for CASGAYSLTDNYGYTF.

This chain joins TRBV6-5 and TRBJ1-4; no clear D gene. Trimming pared 6 bases from V and 4 bases from J, leaving 12 bases between. The germline V gene has CDR1 MNHEY and CDR2 SVGAGI. The CDR3 sequence is 14 residues long. This CDR3 is CASRKVGVNEKLFF. CDR3 sequence (DNA): TGTGCCAGCAGGAAAGTCGGGGTTAATGAAAAACTGTTTTTT.

This clone was recorded a few times. The rearrangement uses TRBV19 and TRBJ1-6, with D tentatively TRBD1 (5 bases). Germline CDR1 LNHDA, CDR2 SQIVND (reference sequence). Deletions cut 3 bases from V and 7 bases from J, with 13 bases between. The CDR3 is 15 residues long. The CDR3 sequence is CASSMWIGGNSPLHF. The DNA for the CDR3 is TGTGCCAGTAGTATGTGGATCGGGGGAAATTCACCCCTCCACTTT.

The V and J genes are TRBV19 and TRBJ1-5; D is possibly TRBD1 (5 bases). CDR1 and CDR2 from the germline V gene are LNHDA and SQIVND (reference sequence). The CDR3 is 14 amino acids. The ends were cut back, 4 bases at V and 6 bases at J, with 13 bases in the middle. The CDR3 loop is CASSRGGVFQPQHF. The CDR3, as DNA: TGTGCCAGTAGTAGGGGGGGGGTATTTCAGCCCCAGCATTTT.

The rearrangement uses TRBV7-2 and TRBJ1-5; D perhaps matches TRBD1 (5 bases). V lost 1 base and J 2 bases, leaving 15 bases between the germline ends. Germline V CDR1 and CDR2: SGHTA, FQGNSA. The CDR3 has 17 amino acids. The CDR3 region is CASSLGGLASGNQPQHF. The DNA for the CDR3 is TGTGCCAGCAGCTTAGGGGGACTCGCTTCGGGCAATCAGCCCCAGCATTTT.

The V call is TRBV6-6, the J call TRBJ1-3; D remains ambiguous. CDR1 and CDR2 (germline): MNHNY, SVGAGI (reference sequence). Trimming left V 1 base short and J 2 bases short, with 9 bases between. The CDR3 loop spans 15 amino acids. CDR3 nucleotides: TGTGCCAGCAGTTACTTCCGGGCAGCTGGAAACACCATATATTTT. This sequence encodes CASSYFRAAGNTIYF.

This chain links TRBV5-5 with TRBJ2-7; D gene uncertain. The germline gives CDR1 SGHKS, CDR2 YYEKEE (reference sequence). Between the trimmed V and J ends, which lost 1 base and 4 bases, there was a span of 9 bases. The CDR3 is made up of 13 amino acids. The CDR3: CASSLIWGYEQYF. The CDR3 DNA reads as TGTGCCAGCAGCTTGATTTGGGGTTACGAGCAGTACTTC.